This TCR beta chain comes out of a study of spatial heterogeneity in lung cancer. Study in general: Matched bulk RNA-seq yielded a T cell transcriptional module score. Counts of TCR transcripts in tumor regions correlated strongly with that score.

The sample's time point: sample taken at primary tumor resection. Whole RNA came from tumor, nontumor lung or frozen PBMC and was sequenced without being sorted. The CDR3 consists of 15 residues. Trimming at V came to 5 bases and at J to 5 bases, leaving 8 bases not matched to a gene. Germline V gene sequence: CDR1 SGHAT, CDR2 FQNNGV. This clonotype was seen repeatedly, ten times or more. Its target is not known. Points from the study as a whole: Expanded TCR counts, ubiquitous and regional, correlated respectively with ubiquitous and regional nonsynonymous mutation counts. Counts of expanded alpha and beta TCRs within tumors tracked the tumor nonsynonymous mutation count.

TCRdb re-called the 5' RACE reads through MiXCR, storing one row per CDR3 protein. The sample records about 5,100 distinct CDR3 sequences, roughly 6.4% being singletons. The gene calls are TRBV11-2 and TRBJ2-1; 8 positions agree with TRBD2. The source is a male donor with early-stage non-small cell lung cancer. The specimen comprised lung tumor tissue, sampled at surgery. The CDR3 sequence: CASSPRLAGNNEQFF. The DNA of the CDR3 is TGTGCCAGCAGCCCCCGGTTAGCGGGGAACAATGAGCAGTTCTTC.